This record covers a single T cell receptor beta chain. The antigen is unknown. This sample was included in a study of graft-versus-host responses after intestinal transplantation. Turning to the study itself: Recipients obtained multivisceral, liver-intestinal, or isolated intestinal transplants. Recipients across the board were started on anti-thymocyte globulin induction, then kept on tacrolimus and steroids for two to three years.

Clones were sequenced by immunoSEQ multiplex PCR, and TCRdb holds only the in-frame ones, with some missing. The sample holds just over 40,000 clones, 91% seen once. CDR1 and CDR2 from the germline V gene are MDHEN and SYDVKM. The CDR3 extends over 12 amino acids. V lost 7 bases and J lost 6, with 9 bases in between. Findings and caveats of the study: Subjects displaying graft-donor T cell macrochimerism possessed elevated graft-versus-host to host-versus-graft clonal ratios inside allografts. HvG clone declines early post-transplant were associated with peak circulating GvH levels.

The rearrangement uses TRBV28 and TRBJ1-4; D ambiguous. This TCR came from a human patient who received an intestinal transplant, so some T cells may come from the graft donor. The sample here was PBMCs, taken about 330 days after intestinal transplant. This chain's CDR3 is CASTSGYEKLFF. The CDR3 DNA follows: TGTGCCAGCACTTCGGGTTATGAAAAACTGTTTTTT.